The clone carrying this T cell receptor (beta chain) was observed a handful of times. Antigen: not known. This sample is drawn from a study of cytomegalovirus exposure and HLA in healthy donors. Study results and limitations: Immune exposure information available was restricted to CMV serostatus. A later analysis reportedly found fewer N-insertions in an Asian-associated ancestry cluster than the roughly 670-donor mean.

The junction had 11 bases not matched to a gene; V was cut back by 5 bases and J by 7 bases. The CDR3 extends over 16 amino acids. The germline CDR1 and CDR2 sequences are MNHEY and SMNVEV (reference sequence). Primers: 60 Vbeta forward and 13 Jbeta reverse. Generated by immunoSEQ multiplex PCR, the TCRdb table keeps only in-frame clones and is missing some. The sample includes 96,000 or so clones, 65% to 85% of them seen just once. The receptor was derived from a woman between 65 and 79 years old in good health and CMV-seropositive. The specimen sequenced was PBMCs. The chain joins TRBV27 to TRBJ1-4; 9 bases map to TRBD1. The CDR3 loop is CASSPKQGAMGEKLFF. The CDR3 DNA reads as TGTGCCAGCAGTCCTAAACAGGGGGCGATGGGTGAAAAACTGTTTTTT. Combining the CDR3 with reference TRBV27 and TRBJ1-4 gives the whole variable domain EAQVTQNPRYLITVTGKKLTVTCSQNMNHEYMSWYRQDPGLGLRQIYYSMNVEVTDKGDVPEGYKVSRKEKRNFPLILESPSPNQTSLYFCASSPKQGAMGEKLFFGSGTQLSVL.